The clone carrying this TCR beta chain was recorded only once. Between the trimmed V and J ends, which lost 8 bases and 1 base, there was a span of 9 bases. The CDR3 runs 12 residues. TCR beta VDJ and CDR3 profiling used genomic DNA as template. MiXCR, run by TCRdb on the reads, gives a single entry per CDR3 protein. The table has fewer than 200,000 distinct CDR3 sequences, approximately 48% seen once. This entry is derived from a study of CD8+CD57+ T cells in acquired aplastic anemia. Study-level background: Quantities of DNA derived from sorted CD4+ and CD8+ cells averaged approximately 3.3 ug.

Patients included in sequencing had previously demonstrated CD8+CD57+ cell expansion by flow cytometry. When blood sampling took place, the patients had received no therapy. J is TRBJ1-2 and V is TRBV5-3; D not certain. TRBV5-3 is an ORF for which the function is uncertain. The source of this sequence is a human donor with aplastic anemia. Sequencing input: sorted CD4+, CD8+, or CD8+CD57+ T cells (not recorded which) from PBMCs. As DNA, the CDR3 is TGTGCCAGCGACCGAGATAACTATGGCTACACCTTC. Translating gives CASDRDNYGYTF.